The source of this T cell receptor (beta chain) is a study of metastatic and nonmetastatic thyroid tumors (TCRdb year 2020). At the level of the whole study: Repertoires from peripheral blood and from tumor or nodule tissue samples of malignant and benign thyroid patients were compared.

The CDR3 holds 14 amino acids from the cysteine to the phenylalanine. Of the read, only the CDR3 DNA is kept; its 42 bases are in frame from base 1. Per the germline V gene (reference sequence), GTSNPN is the CDR1 and SVGIG is the CDR2. Relative to germline, V is missing 2 bases and J is missing 3 bases, with 7 bases of the junction outside any gene match. Turning to this clone: Its antigen remains undetermined. It has no much larger one-base neighbor in the sample; base qualities were not kept.

Before undergoing thyroid surgery, none of the patients had been given any kind of treatment. The study retrospectively analysed patient clinical samples collected from about 2012 to 2018 using T-cell receptor beta sequencing. Beyond this particular receptor, the publication reports: TCR beta diversity was reported as significantly higher in malignant tumors than in benign nodules, in both blood and tumor samples.

Library preparation used PCR. The instrument was an Illumina HiSeq 4000. The TCR beta-chain CDR3 region of each patient was profiled by high-throughput sequencing. In the authors' own workflow: A classifier to discriminate distant-metastatic papillary thyroid cancer patients was built from CDR3 differences across clinicopathological groups. The Shannon index was used to measure repertoire diversity, and the Morisita-Horn index was used to measure how similar tumor and blood repertoires were. The raw public reads went through TCRdb reprocessing: fastp at Q25, MiXCR clone calling, in-frame beta chains kept. The authors' filters were not applied to this entry. This sample lists some 25,000 clones; 22% were detected once. The top ten clones comprise approximately 8% of the sample.

The chain is encoded by TRBV30 joined to TRBJ2-7, with 7 junctional bases fitting TRBD2. Sequenced material: blood. The source of this sequence is a female donor with papillary thyroid cancer or a benign thyroid nodule (not recorded which). Some clones in this sample may be carry-over from other donors' samples. The base sequence is TGTGCCTGGAGTCTTGGTGGGAGGGACTACGAGCAGTACTTC. Its amino acids are CAWSLGGRDYEQYF.